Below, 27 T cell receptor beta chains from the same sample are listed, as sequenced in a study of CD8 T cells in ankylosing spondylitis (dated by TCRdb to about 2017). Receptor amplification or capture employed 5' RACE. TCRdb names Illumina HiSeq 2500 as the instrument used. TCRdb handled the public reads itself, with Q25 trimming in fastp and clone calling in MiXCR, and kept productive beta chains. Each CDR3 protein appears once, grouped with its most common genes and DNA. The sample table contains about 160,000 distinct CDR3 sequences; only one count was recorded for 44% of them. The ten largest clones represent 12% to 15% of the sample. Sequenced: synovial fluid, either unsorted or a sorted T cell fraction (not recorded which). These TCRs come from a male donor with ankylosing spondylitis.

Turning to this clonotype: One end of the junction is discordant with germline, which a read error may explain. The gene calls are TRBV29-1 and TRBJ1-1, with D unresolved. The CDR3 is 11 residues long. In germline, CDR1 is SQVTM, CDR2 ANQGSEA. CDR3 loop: CSVEVYTEAFF. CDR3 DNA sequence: TGCAGCGTCGAAGTGTACACTGAAGCTTTCTTT.

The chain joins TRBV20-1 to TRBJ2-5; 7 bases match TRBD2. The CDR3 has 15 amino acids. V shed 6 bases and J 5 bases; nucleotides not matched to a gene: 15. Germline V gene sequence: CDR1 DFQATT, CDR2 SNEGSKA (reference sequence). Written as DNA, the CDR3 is TGCAGTGCCCCCGGGGGAGGGTGGAGGCGGGAGACCCAGTACTTC. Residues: CSAPGGGWRRETQYF.

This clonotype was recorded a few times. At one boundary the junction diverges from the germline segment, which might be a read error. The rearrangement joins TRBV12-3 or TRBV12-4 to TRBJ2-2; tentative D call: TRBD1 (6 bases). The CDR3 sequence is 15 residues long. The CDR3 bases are TGTGCCAGCAGCCATTACAGGGCGAACGCCGGGGAGCTGTTTTTT. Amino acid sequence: CASSHYRANAGELFF.

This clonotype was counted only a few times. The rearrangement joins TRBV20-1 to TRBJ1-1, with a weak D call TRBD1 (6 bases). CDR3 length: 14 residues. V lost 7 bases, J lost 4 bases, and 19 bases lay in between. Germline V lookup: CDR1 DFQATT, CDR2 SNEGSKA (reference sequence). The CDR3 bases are TGCAGTGTTACAAACAGGGAGATGGGCACTGAAGCTTTCTTT. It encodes CSVTNREMGTEAFF.

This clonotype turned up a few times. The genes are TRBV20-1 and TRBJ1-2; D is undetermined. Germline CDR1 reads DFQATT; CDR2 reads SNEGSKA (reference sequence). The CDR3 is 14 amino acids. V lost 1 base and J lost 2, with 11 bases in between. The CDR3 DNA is TGCAGTGCTAGAGTCTTGGACGGGAACTATGGCTACACCTTC. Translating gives CSARVLDGNYGYTF.

As DNA, the CDR3 is TGTGCCAGCATTATCCAATGGGGGCCCCGGCGCTCCTACAATGAGCAGTTCTTC. It encodes CASIIQWGPRRSYNEQFF. The genes are TRBV12-3 or TRBV12-4 and TRBJ2-1, with D possibly being TRBD1 (6 bases). V was clipped by 7 bases and J by 0 bases, with 22 bases between them. CDR3 length equals 18 residues.

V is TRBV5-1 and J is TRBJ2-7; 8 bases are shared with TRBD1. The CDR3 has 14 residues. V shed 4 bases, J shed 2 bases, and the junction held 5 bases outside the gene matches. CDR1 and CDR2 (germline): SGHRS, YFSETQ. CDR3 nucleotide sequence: TGCGCCAGCAGCAGCGGACAGGGCACCTACGAGCAGTACTTC. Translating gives CASSSGQGTYEQYF.

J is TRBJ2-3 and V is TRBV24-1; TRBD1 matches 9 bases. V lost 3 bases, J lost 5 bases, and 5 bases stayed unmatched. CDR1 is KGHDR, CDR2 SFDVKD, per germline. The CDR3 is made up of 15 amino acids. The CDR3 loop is CATSDPGTGIDTQYF. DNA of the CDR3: TGTGCCACCAGTGATCCCGGGACAGGGATAGATACGCAGTATTTT.

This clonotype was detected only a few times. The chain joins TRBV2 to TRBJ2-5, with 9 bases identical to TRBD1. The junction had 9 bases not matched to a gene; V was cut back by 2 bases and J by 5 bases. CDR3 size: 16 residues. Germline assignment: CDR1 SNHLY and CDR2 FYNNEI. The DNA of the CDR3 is TGTGCCAGCAGTGAAATTTCGGGACAGGGTCCCGAGACCCAGTACTTC. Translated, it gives CASSEISGQGPETQYF.

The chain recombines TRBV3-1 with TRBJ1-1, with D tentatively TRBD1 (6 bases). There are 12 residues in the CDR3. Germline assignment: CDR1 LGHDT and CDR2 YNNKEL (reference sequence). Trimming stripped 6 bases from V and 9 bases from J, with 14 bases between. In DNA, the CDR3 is TGTGCCAGCAGTCTTCTGACAGGACAAGCTTTCTTT. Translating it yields CASSLLTGQAFF.

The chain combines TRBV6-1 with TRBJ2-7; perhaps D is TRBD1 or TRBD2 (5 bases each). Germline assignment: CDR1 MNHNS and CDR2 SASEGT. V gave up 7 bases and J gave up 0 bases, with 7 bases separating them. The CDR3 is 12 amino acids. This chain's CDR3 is CASKGTSYEQYF. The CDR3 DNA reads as TGTGCCAGCAAAGGGACCTCCTACGAGCAGTACTTC.

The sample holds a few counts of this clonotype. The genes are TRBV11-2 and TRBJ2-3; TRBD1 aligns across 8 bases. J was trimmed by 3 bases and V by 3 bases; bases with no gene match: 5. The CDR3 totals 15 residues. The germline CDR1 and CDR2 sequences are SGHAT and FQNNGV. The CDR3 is CASSFTGGPTDTQYF. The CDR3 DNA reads TGTGCCAGCAGCTTCACAGGGGGTCCGACAGATACGCAGTATTTT. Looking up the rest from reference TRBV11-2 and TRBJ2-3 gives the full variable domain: EAGVAQSPRYKIIEKRQSVAFWCNPISGHATLYWYQQILGQGPKLLIQFQNNGVVDDSQLPKDRFSAERLKGVDSTLKIQPAKLEDSAVYLCASSFTGGPTDTQYFGPGTRLTVL.

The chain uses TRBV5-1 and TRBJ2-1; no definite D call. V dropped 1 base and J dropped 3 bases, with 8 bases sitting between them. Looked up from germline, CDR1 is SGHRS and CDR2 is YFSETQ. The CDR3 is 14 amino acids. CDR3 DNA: TGCGCCAGCAGCTTGTCCCGGCGCTACAATGAGCAGTTCTTC. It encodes CASSLSRRYNEQFF. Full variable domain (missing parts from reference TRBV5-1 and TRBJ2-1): KAGVTQTPRYLIKTRGQQVTLSCSPISGHRSVSWYQQTPGQGLQFLFEYFSETQRNKGNFPGRFSGRQFSNSRSEMNVSTLELGDSALYLCASSLSRRYNEQFFGPGTRLTVL.

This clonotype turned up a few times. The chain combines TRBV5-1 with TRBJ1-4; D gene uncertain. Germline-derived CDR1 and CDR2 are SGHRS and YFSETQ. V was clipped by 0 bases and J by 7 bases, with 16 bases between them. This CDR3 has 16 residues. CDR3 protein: CASSLAGPGGSEKLFF. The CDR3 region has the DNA TGCGCCAGCAGCTTGGCCGGCCCTGGAGGGTCTGAAAAACTGTTTTTT. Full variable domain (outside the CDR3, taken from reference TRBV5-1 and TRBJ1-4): KAGVTQTPRYLIKTRGQQVTLSCSPISGHRSVSWYQQTPGQGLQFLFEYFSETQRNKGNFPGRFSGRQFSNSRSEMNVSTLELGDSALYLCASSLAGPGGSEKLFFGSGTQLSVL.

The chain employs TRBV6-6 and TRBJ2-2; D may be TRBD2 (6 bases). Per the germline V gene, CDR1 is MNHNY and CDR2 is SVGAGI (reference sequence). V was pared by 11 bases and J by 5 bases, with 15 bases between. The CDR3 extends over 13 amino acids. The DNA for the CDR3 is TGTGCCGCCCGGGGGTGGGCTACCGGGGAGCTGTTTTTT. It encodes CAARGWATGELFF.

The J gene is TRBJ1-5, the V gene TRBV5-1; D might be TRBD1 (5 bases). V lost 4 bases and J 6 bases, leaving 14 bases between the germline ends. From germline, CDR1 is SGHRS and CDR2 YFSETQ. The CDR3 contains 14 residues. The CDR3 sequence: CASSPLGEGQPQHF. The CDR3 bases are TGCGCCAGCAGCCCCCTGGGGGAGGGTCAGCCCCAGCATTTT.

The CDR3 DNA is TGTGCCAGCAGCGTCCTAACTGAAAACATTCAGTACTTC. Residues: CASSVLTENIQYF. V and J are TRBV7-9 and TRBJ2-4; D is undetermined. The germline CDR1 and CDR2 sequences are SEHNR and FQNEAQ (reference sequence). The CDR3 runs 13 residues. Trimming shortened V by 5 bases and J by 5 bases, and 10 bases separated the two germline ends.

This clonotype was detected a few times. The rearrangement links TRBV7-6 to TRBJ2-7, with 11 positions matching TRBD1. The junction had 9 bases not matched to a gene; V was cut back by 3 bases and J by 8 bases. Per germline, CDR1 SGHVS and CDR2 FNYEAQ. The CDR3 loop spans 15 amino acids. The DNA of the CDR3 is TGTGCCAGCAGCTTTTGGACAGGGGGCATTGAAAAGCAGTACTTC. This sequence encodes CASSFWTGGIEKQYF.

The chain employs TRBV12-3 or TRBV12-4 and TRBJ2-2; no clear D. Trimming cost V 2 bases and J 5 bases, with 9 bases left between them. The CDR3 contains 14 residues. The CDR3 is CASSLSITTGELFF. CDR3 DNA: TGTGCCAGCAGTTTATCTATAACGACCGGGGAGCTGTTTTTT.

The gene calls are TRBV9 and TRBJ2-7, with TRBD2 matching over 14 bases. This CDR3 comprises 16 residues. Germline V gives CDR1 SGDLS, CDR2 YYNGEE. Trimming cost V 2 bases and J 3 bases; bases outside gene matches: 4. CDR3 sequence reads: CASSVGLAGAVYEQYF. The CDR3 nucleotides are TGTGCCAGCAGCGTGGGACTAGCGGGAGCGGTCTACGAGCAGTACTTC.

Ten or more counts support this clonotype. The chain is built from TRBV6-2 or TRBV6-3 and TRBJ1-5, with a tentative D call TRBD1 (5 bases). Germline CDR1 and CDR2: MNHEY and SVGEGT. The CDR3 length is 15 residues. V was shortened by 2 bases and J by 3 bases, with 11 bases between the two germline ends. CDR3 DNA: TGTGCCAGCAGTTACACAGACAGCTCCAATCAGCCCCAGCATTTT. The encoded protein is CASSYTDSSNQPQHF.

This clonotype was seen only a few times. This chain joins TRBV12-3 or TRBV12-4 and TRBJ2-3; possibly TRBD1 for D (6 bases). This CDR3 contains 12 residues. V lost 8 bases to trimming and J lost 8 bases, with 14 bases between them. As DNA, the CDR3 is TGTGCCAGCGGGGGCGGGCAGATTACGCAGTATTTT. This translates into CASGGGQITQYF.

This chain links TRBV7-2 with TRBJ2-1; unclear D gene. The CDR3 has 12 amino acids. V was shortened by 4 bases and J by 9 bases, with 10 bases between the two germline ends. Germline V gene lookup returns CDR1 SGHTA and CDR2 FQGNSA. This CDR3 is CASSCLGPEQFF. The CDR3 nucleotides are TGTGCCAGCAGCTGCTTGGGTCCTGAGCAGTTCTTC.

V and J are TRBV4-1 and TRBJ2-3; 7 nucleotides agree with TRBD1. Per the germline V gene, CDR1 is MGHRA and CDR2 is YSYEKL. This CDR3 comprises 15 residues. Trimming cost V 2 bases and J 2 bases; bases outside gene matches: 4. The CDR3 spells CASSQPGQNTDTQYF. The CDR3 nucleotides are TGCGCCAGCAGCCAACCGGGACAGAACACAGATACGCAGTATTTT.

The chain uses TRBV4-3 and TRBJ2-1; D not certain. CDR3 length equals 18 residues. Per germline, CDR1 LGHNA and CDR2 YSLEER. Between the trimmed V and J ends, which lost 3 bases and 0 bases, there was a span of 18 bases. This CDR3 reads CASSQLRYAALSYNEQFF. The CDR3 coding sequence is TGCGCCAGCAGCCAGTTAAGATATGCAGCCCTCTCCTACAATGAGCAGTTCTTC.

DNA of the CDR3: TGTGCCAGCAGTTTAACGGGGGATGAGCAGTTCTTC. As protein: CASSLTGDEQFF. This chain connects TRBV12-3 or TRBV12-4 to TRBJ2-1; D is perhaps TRBD2 (6 bases). Trimming took off 2 bases at V and 8 bases at J, with 7 bases between the two ends. The CDR3 has 12 residues.

The CDR3 here is CAISESTINTDTQYF. The DNA for the CDR3 is TGTGCCATCAGTGAGTCAACAATCAACACAGATACGCAGTATTTT. This sequence joins TRBV10-3 and TRBJ2-3; D remains ambiguous. Trimming took 0 bases from V and 2 from J, leaving 9 bases between them. The CDR3 spans 15 residues. Germline values: CDR1 ENHRY, CDR2 SYGVKD.